The entry below describes one T cell receptor beta chain. Its antigen is undetermined. Using immunoSEQ multiplex PCR, the repertoire was profiled, and TCRdb retains in-frame clones only, with some absent. The table includes some 1.4 million clones, roughly 97% detected once. Unmatched junction bases numbered 4, after V lost 3 bases and J lost 4 bases. Germline assignment: CDR1 SGDLS and CDR2 YYNGEE. The CDR3 length is 14 residues. This entry comes from a study of shared clonotypes between healthy human individuals. Study-level information: Serving as donors were a couple of women and a few men, whose ages spanned 18 to 49. Findings and limits, study-wide: Shared across several donors were around 5% of the naive CD4 clonotypes. Sample collection involved blood only; tissue repertoires are likely different.

Sequencing was done on a sample of naive CD4+ T cells sorted from blood. Subset described: CD45RA+ positively selected. The receptor was isolated from a man aged 25-45 years in good health. The genes are TRBV9 and TRBJ2-1; 7 nucleotides match TRBD2. CDR3: CASSGSGGYNEQFF. CDR3 sequence (DNA): TGTGCCAGCAGCGGGTCGGGAGGTTACAATGAGCAGTTCTTC.